These 29 T cell receptor beta chains were all obtained from the same sample, sequenced in a study of shared clonotypes between healthy human individuals. Naive CD8 isolation took CD45RO-negative cells positively selected for CCR7 and excluded terminally differentiated effector memory CD45RA+ cells. TCRdb keeps only in-frame clones here, not all; method: immunoSEQ multiplex PCR. The data show about 700,000 clones, about 91% seen once. Sequencing was carried out using naive CD8+ T cells sorted from blood. Receptors were obtained from a man aged 25 to 40 in good health.

Comment on this clone: Without the conserved terminal phenylalanine or tryptophan, this CDR3 likely stems from a read error. The limits of the CDR3 on the DNA are not certain, so only TCRdb's listed CDR3 is given. This chain connects TRBV5-8 to TRBJ2-6; the tabulated D call, TRBD2, remains unverified against the DNA. The CDR3 spans 14 amino acids, including both terminal residues. Germline CDR1 reads SGHTS; CDR2 reads YDEGEE. CDR3 sequence reads: CASSLIEYDLNLSI.

The V and J genes are TRBV27 and TRBJ1-5; D remains ambiguous. Per germline, CDR1 MNHEY and CDR2 SMNVEV (reference sequence). Trimming removed 4 bases at V and 5 bases at J, with 15 bases between. The CDR3 runs 15 residues. The CDR3 protein is CASSSLRDFDQPQHF. In DNA, the CDR3 is TGTGCCAGCAGTTCCCTCCGGGATTTTGATCAGCCCCAGCATTTT.

This clone appeared once. The V call is TRBV30, the J call TRBJ1-4, with D maybe TRBD1 (5 bases). The germline V and J ends were trimmed by 4 bases and 12 bases, with 24 bases remaining between them. CDR1 is GTSNPN, CDR2 SVGIG, per germline (reference sequence). This CDR3 region has 15 residues. CDR3 bases: TGTGCCTGGACATCCGGGACCTTCGGCTATGGGGAACTGTTTTTT. This gives the protein CAWTSGTFGYGELFF.

V gene TRBV29-1 combines with J gene TRBJ1-2; no firm D call. Germline V CDR1 and CDR2: SQVTM, ANQGSEA. The CDR3 spans 15 residues. V lost 2 bases and J 0 bases, leaving 13 bases between the germline ends. The CDR3 coding sequence is TGCAGCGTTGAAACCGACCCGCCCCCTAACTATGGCTACACCTTC. Its protein is CSVETDPPPNYGYTF.

This chain joins TRBV27 and TRBJ1-4; 8 bases agree with TRBD1. V trimming: 4 bases; J trimming: 8 bases; junction bases outside the gene matches: 15. CDR1 is MNHEY, CDR2 SMNVEV, per germline (reference sequence). The CDR3 is made up of 17 amino acids. CDR3 nucleotides: TGTGCCAGCAGTTCCGTTCAGGTGACAGGGGTTAGGGAAAAACTGTTTTTT. It translates to CASSSVQVTGVREKLFF.

The chain is built from TRBV14 and TRBJ1-1, with TRBD1 as a possible D gene (6 bases). Per the germline V gene, CDR1 is SGHDN and CDR2 is FVKESK. V was shortened by 0 bases and J by 8 bases, with 16 bases between the two germline ends. This CDR3 spans 15 amino acids. The CDR3 spells CASSQDRDKGYEAFF. In nucleotides, the CDR3 is TGTGCCAGCAGCCAAGACCGGGACAAGGGATACGAAGCTTTCTTT.

The chain joins TRBV19 to TRBJ2-7, with D possibly matching TRBD2 (5 bases). The germline V gene has CDR1 LNHDA and CDR2 SQIVND (reference sequence). V lost 5 bases and J lost 1, with 6 bases in between. The CDR3 extends over 12 amino acids. Here the CDR3 DNA reads TGTGCCAGTAGTGGACTGTCCTACGAGCAGTACTTC. Protein sequence: CASSGLSYEQYF.

The chain recombines TRBV9 with TRBJ2-7; 7 nucleotides align to TRBD1. The CDR3 sequence is 15 residues long. Germline V gene lookup returns CDR1 SGDLS and CDR2 YYNGEE. Unmatched junction bases numbered 12, after V lost 4 bases and J lost 5 bases. CDR3 amino acids: CASSPGQETIDEQYF. CDR3 in DNA: TGTGCCAGCAGCCCCGGACAGGAAACTATTGACGAGCAGTACTTC.

This chain uses TRBV6-1 with TRBJ1-5; 9 bases align to TRBD1. Germline V gene sequence: CDR1 MNHNS, CDR2 SASEGT. CDR3 length: 15 amino acids. V was clipped by 7 bases and J by 3 bases; unmatched bases: 7. The DNA of the CDR3 is TGTGCCAGCAAATCCGGACAGGGGTACAATCAGCCCCAGCATTTT. Protein: CASKSGQGYNQPQHF.

The chain uses TRBV27 and TRBJ2-2; D is possibly TRBD1 or TRBD2 (5 bases each). From germline, CDR1 is MNHEY and CDR2 SMNVEV (reference sequence). Trimming stripped 4 bases from V and 4 bases from J, with 13 bases between. The CDR3 has 15 amino acids. CDR3 sequence reads: CASSSRGYGTGELFF. The CDR3 DNA reads TGTGCCAGCAGTTCGAGGGGTTATGGCACCGGGGAGCTGTTTTTT.

CDR3 coding DNA: TGTGCCAGCAGTTTACTTGGGACGGCCTCTGGAAACACCATATATTTT. It encodes CASSLLGTASGNTIYF. The genes are TRBV28 and TRBJ1-3; D may be TRBD1 (5 bases). The CDR3 has 16 amino acids. CDR1 is MDHEN, CDR2 SYDVKM, per germline. Trimming cost V 2 bases and J 0 bases, with 11 bases left between them.

This clone was counted a single time. The chain links TRBV28 to TRBJ1-5; D possibly corresponds to TRBD1 (5 bases). CDR1 is MDHEN, CDR2 SYDVKM, per germline. V was shortened by 6 bases and J by 3 bases, with 15 bases between the two germline ends. The CDR3 extends over 15 amino acids. This CDR3 is CASRPRDLLNQPQHF. DNA of the CDR3: TGTGCCAGCAGACCTCGGGACTTACTCAATCAGCCCCAGCATTTT.

Only one count was recorded for this clone. The chain has TRBV25-1 and TRBJ1-3; the D is unclear. Trimming pared 2 bases from V and 0 bases from J, leaving 14 bases between. Germline V gene lookup returns CDR1 MGHDK and CDR2 SYGVNS. The CDR3 extends over 17 amino acids. The CDR3 region has the DNA TGTGCCAGCAGTGAAGGGTTGGCGGCAGTCTCTGGAAACACCATATATTTT. It specifies CASSEGLAAVSGNTIYF.

The chain joins TRBV27 to TRBJ2-7; 9 nucleotides agree with TRBD2. Germline assignment: CDR1 MNHEY and CDR2 SMNVEV (reference sequence). This CDR3 has 17 residues. V lost 6 bases, J lost 0 bases, and 12 bases stayed unmatched. CDR3 residues: CASSPDLPSGASYEQYF. The CDR3 region has the DNA TGTGCCAGCAGCCCCGACTTGCCTAGCGGGGCCTCCTACGAGCAGTACTTC.

CDR3 sequence: CASTHGVAGGPNEQFF. The CDR3 DNA reads as TGTGCCAGTACCCACGGGGTAGCGGGAGGGCCTAATGAGCAGTTCTTC. The V call is TRBV19, the J call TRBJ2-1, with 11 positions matching TRBD2. V lost 7 bases and J lost 7; bases outside the gene matches: 12. CDR1 is LNHDA and CDR2 is SQIVND in the germline V gene (reference sequence). The CDR3 is 16 residues long.

V gene TRBV11-2 combines with J gene TRBJ2-3; D possibly corresponds to TRBD2 (6 bases). The CDR3 runs to 15 residues. Per germline, CDR1 SGHAT and CDR2 FQNNGV. V was cut by 10 bases and J by 5 bases, with 22 bases left in between. The CDR3 DNA reads as TGTGCCAACTCACTCGGTGGCGGGACTGGAGATACGCAGTATTTT. This encodes CANSLGGGTGDTQYF.

The chain couples TRBV10-3 to TRBJ2-1, with TRBD2 matching over 12 bases. The V and J ends lost 6 bases and 0 bases, in that order; junction bases with no gene match: 12. The CDR3 spans 19 residues. Germline-derived CDR1 and CDR2 are ENHRY and SYGVKD. CDR3 DNA sequence: TGTGCCATCAGGGGACAGGAGACTAGCGGGAGTACCTCCTACAATGAGCAGTTCTTC. Its translation: CAIRGQETSGSTSYNEQFF.

The chain combines TRBV10-3 with TRBJ2-7, with 9 bases that match TRBD1. The CDR3 extends over 14 amino acids. Germline V CDR1 and CDR2: ENHRY, SYGVKD. Trimming removed 4 bases from V and 3 bases from J; junction bases left unmatched: 4. CDR3 loop: CAISVQDRGYEQYF. DNA of the CDR3: TGTGCCATCAGTGTCCAGGACAGGGGCTACGAGCAGTACTTC.

J is TRBJ2-1 and V is TRBV20-1; the D is unclear. This CDR3 is built from 10 residues. Germline CDR1 reads DFQATT; CDR2 reads SNEGSKA (reference sequence). V gave up 5 bases and J gave up 15 bases, with 14 bases separating them. CDR3 sequence (DNA): TGCAGTGCTGGCGCGATTGGTGGGTTCTTC. Its protein product is CSAGAIGGFF.

To note about this clone: The same CDR3 can be traced to other DNA sequences in this sample. DNA of the CDR3: TGTGCCAGCAGTTTATCCCCCTACAATGAGCAGTTCTTC. This translates into CASSLSPYNEQFF. The chain employs TRBV27 and TRBJ2-1, with D unclear. V lost 0 bases to trimming and J lost 2 bases, with 2 bases between them. This CDR3 has 13 residues. Germline V CDR1 and CDR2: MNHEY, SMNVEV (reference sequence).

The sample holds one count of this clone. This chain joins TRBV27 and TRBJ2-7, with D maybe TRBD1 (5 bases). Germline CDR1 is MNHEY and CDR2 is SMNVEV (reference sequence). This CDR3 comprises 14 residues. Trimming took off 2 bases at V and 7 bases at J, with 15 bases between the two ends. CDR3 coding DNA: TGTGCCAGCAGTTTAAGTTCTCAGGGTTGGGAGCAGTACTTC. Translated: CASSLSSQGWEQYF.

This chain joins TRBV28 and TRBJ1-2; D gene uncertain. Per the germline V gene, CDR1 is MDHEN and CDR2 is SYDVKM. The CDR3 sequence is 13 residues long. Between the trimmed V and J ends, which lost 3 bases and 5 bases, there was a span of 10 bases. The CDR3 nucleotides read TGTGCCAGCAGTTTCTCTCGTATTTATGGCTACACCTTC. As protein: CASSFSRIYGYTF.

Here the CDR3 reads CASSQGTSGRSEQFF. As DNA, the CDR3 is TGCGCCAGCAGCCAAGGGACTAGCGGGAGGTCTGAGCAGTTCTTC. V and J are TRBV4-1 and TRBJ2-1, with 14 nucleotides matching TRBD2. CDR3 size: 15 residues. The trim removed 1 base at V and 9 bases at J, leaving 2 bases unmatched. Germline values: CDR1 MGHRA, CDR2 YSYEKL.

The V gene is TRBV4-1, the J gene TRBJ2-7, with TRBD2 matching over 10 bases. This CDR3 comprises 15 residues. Per the germline V gene, CDR1 is MGHRA and CDR2 is YSYEKL. Trimming removed 4 bases from V and 5 bases from J; junction bases left unmatched: 8. For the CDR3, the DNA is TGCGCCAGCAGCCTAAGAGACCTAGCGGGAGACGAGCAGTACTTC. As protein: CASSLRDLAGDEQYF.

This rearrangement joins TRBV10-1 to TRBJ2-5, with 10 bases lining up with TRBD2. Germline CDR1 WNHNN, CDR2 SYGVQD (reference sequence). The CDR3 runs 16 residues. V shed 1 base and J 2 bases; nucleotides not matched to a gene: 4. CDR3 residues: CASSEFQAGGQETQYF. CDR3 in DNA: TGCGCCAGCAGTGAGTTTCAAGCGGGAGGGCAAGAGACCCAGTACTTC.

This clone showed up just once. In the same sample, other DNA sequences code for this CDR3. The V and J genes are TRBV28 and TRBJ2-5, with a weak D call TRBD2 (6 bases). Trimming left V 2 bases short and J 5 bases short, with 9 bases between. This CDR3 comprises 13 residues. CDR1 is MDHEN, CDR2 SYDVKM, per germline. As DNA, the CDR3 is TGTGCCAGCAGTTTAAGCGGAGGGGAGACCCAGTACTTC. It yields the protein CASSLSGGETQYF.

The chain recombines TRBV27 with TRBJ1-3; D gene unclear. CDR1 MNHEY and CDR2 SMNVEV come from the germline V gene (reference sequence). The CDR3 is made up of 13 amino acids. Trimming removed 4 bases from V and 0 bases from J, with 4 bases in between. CDR3 residues: CASSSFSGNTIYF. CDR3 nucleotides: TGTGCCAGCAGTTCCTTCTCTGGAAACACCATATATTTT.

DNA of the CDR3: TGTGCCAGCAGTTTATTGGTAGCGGGAGTCTTCGAGCAGTACTTC. This encodes CASSLLVAGVFEQYF. The chain recombines TRBV27 with TRBJ2-7; 9 positions agree with TRBD2. The CDR3 extends over 15 amino acids. V shed 1 base and J 6 bases; nucleotides not matched to a gene: 7. Germline V gives CDR1 MNHEY, CDR2 SMNVEV (reference sequence).

As DNA, the CDR3 is TGTGCCAGCAGTTTATCGAAGGTAGCGGGAGTTGCAGATACGCAGTATTTT. Translated: CASSLSKVAGVADTQYF. This chain links TRBV27 with TRBJ2-3, with 9 bases lining up with TRBD2. The J segment lost 4 bases and the V segment lost 0 bases, leaving 8 bases of the junction unmatched. Germline lookup yields CDR1 MNHEY and CDR2 SMNVEV (reference sequence). This CDR3 contains 17 residues.